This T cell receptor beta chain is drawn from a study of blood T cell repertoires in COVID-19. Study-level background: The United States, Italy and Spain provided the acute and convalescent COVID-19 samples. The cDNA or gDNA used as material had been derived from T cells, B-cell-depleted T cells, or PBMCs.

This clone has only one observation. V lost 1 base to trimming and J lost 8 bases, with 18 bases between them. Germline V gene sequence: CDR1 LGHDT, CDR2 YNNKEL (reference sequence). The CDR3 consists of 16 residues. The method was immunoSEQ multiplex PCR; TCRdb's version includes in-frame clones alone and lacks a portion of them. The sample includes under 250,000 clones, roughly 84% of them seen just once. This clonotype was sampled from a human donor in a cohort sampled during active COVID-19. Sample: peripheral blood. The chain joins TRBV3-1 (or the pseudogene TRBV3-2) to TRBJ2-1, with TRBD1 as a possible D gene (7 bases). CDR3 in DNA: TGTGCCAGCAGCCAAGCCACTAGCCCCCAGGGGGATGAGCAGTTCTTC. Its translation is CASSQATSPQGDEQFF.